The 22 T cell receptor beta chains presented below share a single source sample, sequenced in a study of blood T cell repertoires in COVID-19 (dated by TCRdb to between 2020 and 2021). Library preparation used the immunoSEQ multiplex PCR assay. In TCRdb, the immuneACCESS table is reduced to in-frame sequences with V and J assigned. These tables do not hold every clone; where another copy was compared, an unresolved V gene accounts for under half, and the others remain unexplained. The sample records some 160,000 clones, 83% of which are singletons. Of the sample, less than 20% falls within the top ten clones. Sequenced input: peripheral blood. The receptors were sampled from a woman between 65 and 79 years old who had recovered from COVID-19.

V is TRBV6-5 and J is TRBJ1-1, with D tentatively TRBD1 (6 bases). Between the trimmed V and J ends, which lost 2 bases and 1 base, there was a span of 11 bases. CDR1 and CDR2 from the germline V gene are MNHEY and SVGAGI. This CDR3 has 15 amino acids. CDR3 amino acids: CASSYTGGANTEAFF. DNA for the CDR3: TGTGCCAGCAGTTACACGGGGGGCGCGAACACTGAAGCTTTCTTT.

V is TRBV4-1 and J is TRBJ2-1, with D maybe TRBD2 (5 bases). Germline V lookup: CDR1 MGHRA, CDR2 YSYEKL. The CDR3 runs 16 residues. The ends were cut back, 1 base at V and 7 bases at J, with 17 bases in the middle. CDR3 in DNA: TGCGCCAGCAGCCAAGGGGTTAGCGTTGGGGAAAATGAGCAGTTCTTC. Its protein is CASSQGVSVGENEQFF.

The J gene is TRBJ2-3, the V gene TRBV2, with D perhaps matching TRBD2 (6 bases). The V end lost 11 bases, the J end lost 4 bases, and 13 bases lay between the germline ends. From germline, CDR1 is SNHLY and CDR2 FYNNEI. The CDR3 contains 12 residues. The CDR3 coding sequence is TGTGCCGCCCGCGGGGACCCAGATACGCAGTATTTT. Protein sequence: CAARGDPDTQYF.

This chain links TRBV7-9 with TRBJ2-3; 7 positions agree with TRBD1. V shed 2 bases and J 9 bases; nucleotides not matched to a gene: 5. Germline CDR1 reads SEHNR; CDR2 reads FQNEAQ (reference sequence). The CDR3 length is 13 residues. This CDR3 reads CASSLPDRETQYF. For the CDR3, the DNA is TGTGCCAGCAGCTTACCAGACAGGGAAACGCAGTATTTT.

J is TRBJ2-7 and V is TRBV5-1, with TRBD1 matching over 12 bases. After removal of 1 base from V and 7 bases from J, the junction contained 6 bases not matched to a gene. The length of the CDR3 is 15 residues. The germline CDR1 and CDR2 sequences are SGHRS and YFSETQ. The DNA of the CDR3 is TGCGCCAGCAGCTTGTTGGGACAGGGGGCGGGGGAGCAGTACTTC. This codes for CASSLLGQGAGEQYF.

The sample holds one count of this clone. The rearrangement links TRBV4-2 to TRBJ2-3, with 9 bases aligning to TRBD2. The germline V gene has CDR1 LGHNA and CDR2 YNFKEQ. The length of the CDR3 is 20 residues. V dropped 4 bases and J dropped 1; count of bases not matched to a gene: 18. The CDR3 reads CASSPRVVAGGQYGTDTQYF. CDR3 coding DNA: TGTGCCAGCAGCCCAAGAGTTGTGGCGGGGGGGCAGTACGGCACAGATACGCAGTATTTT.

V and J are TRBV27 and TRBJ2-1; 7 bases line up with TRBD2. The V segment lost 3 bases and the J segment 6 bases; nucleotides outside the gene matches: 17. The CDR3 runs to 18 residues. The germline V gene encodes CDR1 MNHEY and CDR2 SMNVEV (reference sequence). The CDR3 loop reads CASSLAAGREPRANEQFF. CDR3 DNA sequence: TGTGCCAGCAGTTTGGCCGCCGGGCGGGAGCCCCGGGCCAATGAGCAGTTCTTC.

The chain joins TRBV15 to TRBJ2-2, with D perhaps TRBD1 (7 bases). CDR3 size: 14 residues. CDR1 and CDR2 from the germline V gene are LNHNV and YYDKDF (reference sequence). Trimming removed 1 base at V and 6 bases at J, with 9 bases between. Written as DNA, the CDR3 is TGTGCCACCAGCAGAGTCAGGGGGGCCGGGGAGCTGTTTTTT. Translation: CATSRVRGAGELFF.

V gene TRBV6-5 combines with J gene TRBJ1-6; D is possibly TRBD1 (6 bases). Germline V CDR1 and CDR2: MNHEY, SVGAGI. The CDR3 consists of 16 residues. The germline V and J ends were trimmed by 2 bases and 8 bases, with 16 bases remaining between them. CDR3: CASSYRLGRGDSPLHF. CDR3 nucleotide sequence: TGTGCCAGCAGTTACCGGCTGGGCAGGGGTGATTCACCCCTCCACTTT.

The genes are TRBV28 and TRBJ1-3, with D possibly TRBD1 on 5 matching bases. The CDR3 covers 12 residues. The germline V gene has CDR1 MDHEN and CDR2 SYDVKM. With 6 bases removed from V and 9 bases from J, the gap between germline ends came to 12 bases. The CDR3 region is CASRDSWGTIYF. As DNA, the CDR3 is TGTGCCAGCAGAGACAGCTGGGGCACCATATATTTT.

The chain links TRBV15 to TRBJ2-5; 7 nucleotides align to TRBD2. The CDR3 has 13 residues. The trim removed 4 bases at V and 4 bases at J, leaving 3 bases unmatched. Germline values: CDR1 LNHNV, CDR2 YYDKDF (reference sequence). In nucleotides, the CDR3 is TGTGCCACCAGCATTCAGCGGGGAGAGACCCAGTACTTC. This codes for CATSIQRGETQYF.

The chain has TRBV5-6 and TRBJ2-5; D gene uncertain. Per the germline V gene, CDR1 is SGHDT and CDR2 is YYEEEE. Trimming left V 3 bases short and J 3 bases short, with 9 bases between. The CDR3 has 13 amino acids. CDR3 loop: CASSSSPEETQYF. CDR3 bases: TGTGCCAGCAGCTCGAGCCCCGAAGAGACCCAGTACTTC.

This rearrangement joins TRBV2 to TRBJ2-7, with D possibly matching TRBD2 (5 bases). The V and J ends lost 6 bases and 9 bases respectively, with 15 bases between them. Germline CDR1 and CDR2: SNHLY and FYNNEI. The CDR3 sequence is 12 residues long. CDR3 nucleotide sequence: TGTGCCAGCAGCCCTCCGGGAAGTTGGCAGTACTTC. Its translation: CASSPPGSWQYF.

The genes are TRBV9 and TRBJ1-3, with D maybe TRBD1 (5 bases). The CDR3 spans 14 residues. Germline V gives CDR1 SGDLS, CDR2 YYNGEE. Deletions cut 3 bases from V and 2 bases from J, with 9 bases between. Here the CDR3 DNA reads TGTGCCAGCAGCGCAGGGTTGACTGGAAACACCATATATTTT. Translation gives CASSAGLTGNTIYF.

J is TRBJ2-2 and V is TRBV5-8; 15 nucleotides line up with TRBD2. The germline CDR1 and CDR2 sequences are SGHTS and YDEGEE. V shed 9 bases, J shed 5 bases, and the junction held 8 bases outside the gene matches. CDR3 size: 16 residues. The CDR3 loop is CATGTGTSGRTGELFF. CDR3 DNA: TGTGCCACTGGGACCGGGACTAGCGGGAGGACCGGGGAGCTGTTTTTT.

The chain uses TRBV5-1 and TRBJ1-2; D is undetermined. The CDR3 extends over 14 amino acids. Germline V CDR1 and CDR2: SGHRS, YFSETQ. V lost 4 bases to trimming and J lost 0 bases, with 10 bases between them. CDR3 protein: CASSPAAPNYGYTF. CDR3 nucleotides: TGCGCCAGCAGCCCGGCGGCCCCTAACTATGGCTACACCTTC.

CDR3 bases: TGTGCCAGCAGCGCCCGGGGGGGCTTGAACACTGAAGCTTTCTTT. Its protein is CASSARGGLNTEAFF. The chain links TRBV7-9 to TRBJ1-1, with D possibly TRBD1 on 6 matching bases. Trimming cost V 5 bases and J 0 bases, with 13 bases left between them. The CDR3 has 15 residues. The germline V gene has CDR1 SEHNR and CDR2 FQNEAQ (reference sequence).

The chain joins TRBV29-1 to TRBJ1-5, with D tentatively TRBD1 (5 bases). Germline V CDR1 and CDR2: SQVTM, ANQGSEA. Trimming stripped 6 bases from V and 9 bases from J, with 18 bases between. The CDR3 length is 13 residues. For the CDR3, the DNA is TGCAGCGTCCGCCAGGGTGGTTTCGGGCCCCAGCATTTT. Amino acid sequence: CSVRQGGFGPQHF. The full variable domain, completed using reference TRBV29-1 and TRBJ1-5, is SAVISQKPSRDICQRGTSLTIQCQVDSQVTMMFWYRQQPGQSLTLIATANQGSEATYESGFVIDKFPISRPNLTFSTLTVSNMSPEDSSIYLCSVRQGGFGPQHFGDGTRLSIL.

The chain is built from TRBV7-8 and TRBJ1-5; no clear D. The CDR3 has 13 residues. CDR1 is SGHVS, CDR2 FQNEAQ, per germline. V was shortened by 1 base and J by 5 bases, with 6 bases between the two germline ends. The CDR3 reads CASSLVGDQPQHF. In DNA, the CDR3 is TGTGCCAGCAGCTTAGTCGGGGATCAGCCCCAGCATTTT.

The CDR3, as DNA: TGTGCCACATCAGGGGCAGGGGGCGTCGAGCAGTACTTC. It yields the protein CATSGAGGVEQYF. This chain connects TRBV5-6 to TRBJ2-7, with TRBD1 matching over 8 bases. The CDR3 is 13 amino acids. Germline V gives CDR1 SGHDT, CDR2 YYEEEE. V shed 9 bases and J 6 bases; nucleotides not matched to a gene: 11. Full variable domain (remainder filled in from reference TRBV5-6 and TRBJ2-7): DAGVTQSPTHLIKTRGQQVTLRCSPKSGHDTVSWYQQALGQGPQFIFQYYEEEERQRGNFPDRFSGHQFPNYSSELNVNALLLGDSALYLCATSGAGGVEQYFGPGTRLTVT.

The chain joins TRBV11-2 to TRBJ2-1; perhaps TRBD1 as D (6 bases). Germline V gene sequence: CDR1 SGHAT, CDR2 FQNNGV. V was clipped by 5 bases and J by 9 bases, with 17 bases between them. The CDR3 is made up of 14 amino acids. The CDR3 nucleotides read TGTGCCAGCAGCCCATCCCGGACAGCTGGTGAGCAGTTCTTC. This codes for CASSPSRTAGEQFF.

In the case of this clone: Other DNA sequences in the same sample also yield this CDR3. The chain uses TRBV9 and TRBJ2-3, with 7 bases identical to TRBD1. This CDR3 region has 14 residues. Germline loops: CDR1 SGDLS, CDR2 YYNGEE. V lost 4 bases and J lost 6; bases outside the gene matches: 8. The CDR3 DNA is TGTGCCAGCAGCCCCCGACAGGGCGGCGATACGCAGTATTTT. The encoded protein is CASSPRQGGDTQYF.